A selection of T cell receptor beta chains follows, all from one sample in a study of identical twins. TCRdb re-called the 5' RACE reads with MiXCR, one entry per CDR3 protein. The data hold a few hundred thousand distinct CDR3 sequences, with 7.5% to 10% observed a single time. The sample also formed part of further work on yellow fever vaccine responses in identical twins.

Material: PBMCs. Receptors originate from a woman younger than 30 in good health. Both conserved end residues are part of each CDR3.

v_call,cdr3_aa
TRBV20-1,CSAGVPGGPYNEQFF
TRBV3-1,CASSQGFNEQFF
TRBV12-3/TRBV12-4,CASSLALMGQFLNQPQHF
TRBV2,CASSGTVPNYGYTF
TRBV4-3,CASSQGAGTSGYNEQFF
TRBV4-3,CASSQDAQNPLPHGYTF
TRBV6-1,CATPGDRDRVYEQYF
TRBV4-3,CASSHGRAEAFF
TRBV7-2,CASRLGGPPDTQYF
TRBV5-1,CASSKALQGEWPDTQYF
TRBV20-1,CSAAGLMISYNEQFF
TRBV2,CASSGTSDRNEQFF
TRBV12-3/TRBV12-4,CASSPRGPSTDTQYF
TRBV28,CASHDRDRLPSYEQYF
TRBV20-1,CSARDLASGRGTQYF
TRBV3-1,CASSQAGLSEYEQYF
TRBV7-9,CASSLQGGPQHF
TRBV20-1,CSARGLAGSNEQFF
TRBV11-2,CASSIAIPHYNEQFF
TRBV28,CASSFLAITTETKPTPSYEQYF
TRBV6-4,CASRGTSGSQETQYF
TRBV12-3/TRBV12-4,CASSLGAGFSTDTQYF
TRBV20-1,CSAGSGLAGSQETQYF
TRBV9,CASSGRADSYNSPLHF
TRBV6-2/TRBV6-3,CASSVVGEQFF
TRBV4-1,CASRNADNEQFF
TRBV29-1,CSVIAWGEQYF
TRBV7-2,CASSLGGQGILDTQYF
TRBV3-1,CASSPEGWNTEAFF
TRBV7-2,CASSSLVNSYGYTF
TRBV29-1,CSGLLGWEQFF
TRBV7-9,CASSQGALSVEQFF
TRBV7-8,CASSLARGHNEQFF
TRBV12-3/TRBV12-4,CASSYRGSQETQYF
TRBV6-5,CASSRQGLIPSSGANVLTF
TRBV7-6,CASSVGSGNTGELFF
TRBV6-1,CASSHAGSTDTQYF
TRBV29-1,CSVAGQGDRNIQYF
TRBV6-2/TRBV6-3,CASSYNQALAGALYEQYF
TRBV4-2,CASSEDNEAGADTQYF
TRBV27,CASSSSLSSYEQYF
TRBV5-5,CASSPTSAVNTEAFF
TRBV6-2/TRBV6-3,CASRRGDGAMNTEAFF
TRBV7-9,CASSPGLGCYEQYF
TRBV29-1,CSVTSGSTDTQYF
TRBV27,CASRGWGSGVDTQYF
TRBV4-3,CASSQGTGTQETQYF
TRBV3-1,CASSQGWQGSGELFF
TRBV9,CASSEEPLAVYNEQFF
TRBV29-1,CSVVPLTSGGRGEFF
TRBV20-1,CSARDPDRGSDSTEAFF